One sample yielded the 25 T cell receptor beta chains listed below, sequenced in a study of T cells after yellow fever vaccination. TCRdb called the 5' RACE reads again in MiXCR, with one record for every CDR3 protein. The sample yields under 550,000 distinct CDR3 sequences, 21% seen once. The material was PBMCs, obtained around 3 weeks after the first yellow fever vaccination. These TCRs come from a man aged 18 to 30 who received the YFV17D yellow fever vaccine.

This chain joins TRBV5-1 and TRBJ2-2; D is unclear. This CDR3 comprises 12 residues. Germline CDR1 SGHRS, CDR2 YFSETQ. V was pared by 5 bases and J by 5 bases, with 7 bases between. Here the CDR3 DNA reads TGCGCCAGCAGATTTACAACCGGGGAGCTGTTTTTT. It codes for CASRFTTGELFF.

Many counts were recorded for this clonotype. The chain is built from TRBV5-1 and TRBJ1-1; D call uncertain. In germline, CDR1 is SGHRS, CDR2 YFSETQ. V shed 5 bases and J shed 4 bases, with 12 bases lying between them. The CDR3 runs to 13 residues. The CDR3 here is CASSLEVGTEAFF. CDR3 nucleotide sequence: TGCGCCAGCAGTCTTGAGGTAGGCACTGAAGCTTTCTTT.

The CDR3 nucleotides read TGCGCCAGCAGCCCACCGGGGGGGGCTGGGACCCAGTACTTC. As protein: CASSPPGGAGTQYF. This rearrangement joins TRBV5-1 to TRBJ2-5, with 8 nucleotides matching TRBD2. Trimming cost V 4 bases and J 7 bases; bases outside gene matches: 9. CDR3 size: 14 residues. CDR1 SGHRS and CDR2 YFSETQ come from the germline V gene.

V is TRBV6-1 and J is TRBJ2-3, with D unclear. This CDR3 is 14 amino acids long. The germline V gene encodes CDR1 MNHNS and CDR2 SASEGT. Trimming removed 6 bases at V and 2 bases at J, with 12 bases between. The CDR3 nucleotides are TGTGCCAGCAGACCCTACCTAAACACAGATACGCAGTATTTT. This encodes CASRPYLNTDTQYF.

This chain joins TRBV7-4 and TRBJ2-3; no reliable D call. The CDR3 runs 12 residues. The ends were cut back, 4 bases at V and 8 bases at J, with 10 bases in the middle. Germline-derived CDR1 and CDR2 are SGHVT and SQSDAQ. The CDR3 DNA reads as TGTGCCAGCAGCTCACCCGTACGTACGCAGTATTTT. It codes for CASSSPVRTQYF.

As DNA, the CDR3 is TGTGCCAGCAAAGCTCACGACAGGATCCAAGAGACCCAGTACTTC. Translating gives CASKAHDRIQETQYF. The chain employs TRBV28 and TRBJ2-5; possibly TRBD1 for D (6 bases). With 7 bases removed from V and 1 base from J, the gap between germline ends came to 16 bases. The germline V gene has CDR1 MDHEN and CDR2 SYDVKM. The CDR3 has 15 amino acids.

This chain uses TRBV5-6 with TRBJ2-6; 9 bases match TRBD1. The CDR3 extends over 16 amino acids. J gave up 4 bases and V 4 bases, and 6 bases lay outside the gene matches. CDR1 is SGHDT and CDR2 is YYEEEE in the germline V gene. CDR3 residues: CASSGTGWYGANVLTF. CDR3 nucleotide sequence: TGTGCCAGCAGCGGGACAGGGTGGTACGGGGCCAACGTCCTGACTTTC.

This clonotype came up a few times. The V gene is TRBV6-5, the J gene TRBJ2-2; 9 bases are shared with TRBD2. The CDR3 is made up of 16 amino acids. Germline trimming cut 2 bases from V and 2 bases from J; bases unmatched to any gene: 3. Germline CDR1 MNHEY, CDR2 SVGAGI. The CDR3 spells CASSYPSGVNTGELFF. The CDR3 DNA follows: TGTGCCAGCAGTTACCCTAGCGGGGTTAACACCGGGGAGCTGTTTTTT.

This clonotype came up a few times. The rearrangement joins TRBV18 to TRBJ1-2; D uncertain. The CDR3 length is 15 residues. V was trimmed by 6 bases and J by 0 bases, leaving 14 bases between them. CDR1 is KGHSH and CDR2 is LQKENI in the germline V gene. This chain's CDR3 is CASSLTQHTNYGYTF. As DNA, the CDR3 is TGTGCCAGCTCCCTGACCCAACACACTAACTATGGCTACACCTTC.

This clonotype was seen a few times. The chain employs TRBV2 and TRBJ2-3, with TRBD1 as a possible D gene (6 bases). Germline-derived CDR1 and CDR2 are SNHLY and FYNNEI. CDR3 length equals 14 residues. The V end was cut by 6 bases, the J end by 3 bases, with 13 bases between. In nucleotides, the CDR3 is TGTGCCAGCAGCGCCGGGACAAGTACAGATACGCAGTATTTT. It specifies CASSAGTSTDTQYF.

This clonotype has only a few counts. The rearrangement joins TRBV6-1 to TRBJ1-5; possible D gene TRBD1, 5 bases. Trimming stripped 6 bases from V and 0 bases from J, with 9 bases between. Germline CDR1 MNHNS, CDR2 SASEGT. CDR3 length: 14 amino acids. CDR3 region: CASRSGLSNQPQHF. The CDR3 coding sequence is TGTGCCAGCAGGTCAGGGCTTAGCAATCAGCCCCAGCATTTT.

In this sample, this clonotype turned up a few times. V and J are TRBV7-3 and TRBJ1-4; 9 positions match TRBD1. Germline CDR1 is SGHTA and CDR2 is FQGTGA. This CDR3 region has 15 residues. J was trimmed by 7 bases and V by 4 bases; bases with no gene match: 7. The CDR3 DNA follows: TGTGCCAGCAGCTCAACAGGGGGCTGGGGTGAAAAACTGTTTTTT. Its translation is CASSSTGGWGEKLFF.

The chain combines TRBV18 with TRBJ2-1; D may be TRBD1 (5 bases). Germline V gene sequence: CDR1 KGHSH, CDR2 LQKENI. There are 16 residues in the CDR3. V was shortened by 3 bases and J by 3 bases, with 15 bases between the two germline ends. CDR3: CASSPTFDRDYNEQFF. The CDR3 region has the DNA TGTGCCAGCTCACCGACGTTTGACAGAGACTACAATGAGCAGTTCTTC. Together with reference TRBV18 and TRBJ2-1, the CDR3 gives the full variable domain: NAGVMQNPRHLVRRRGQEARLRCSPMKGHSHVYWYRQLPEEGLKFMVYLQKENIIDESGMPKERFSAEFPKEGPSILRIQQVVRGDSAAYFCASSPTFDRDYNEQFFGPGTRLTVL.

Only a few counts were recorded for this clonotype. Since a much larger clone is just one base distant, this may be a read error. Here the CDR3 reads CASSLMDSNQPQHF. CDR3 sequence (DNA): TGTGCCAGCAGCTTAATGGATAGCAATCAGCCCCAGCATTTT. The genes are TRBV7-9 and TRBJ1-5; no definite D call. The CDR3 totals 14 residues. Germline CDR1 and CDR2: SEHNR and FQNEAQ (reference sequence). The V and J ends lost 2 bases and 0 bases respectively, with 5 bases between them.

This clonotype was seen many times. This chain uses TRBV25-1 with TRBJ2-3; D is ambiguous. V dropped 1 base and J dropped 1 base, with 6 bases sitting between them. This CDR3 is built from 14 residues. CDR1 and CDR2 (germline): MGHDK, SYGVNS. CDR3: CASSESGGTDTQYF. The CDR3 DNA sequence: TGTGCCAGCAGTGAATCCGGCGGCACAGATACGCAGTATTTT.

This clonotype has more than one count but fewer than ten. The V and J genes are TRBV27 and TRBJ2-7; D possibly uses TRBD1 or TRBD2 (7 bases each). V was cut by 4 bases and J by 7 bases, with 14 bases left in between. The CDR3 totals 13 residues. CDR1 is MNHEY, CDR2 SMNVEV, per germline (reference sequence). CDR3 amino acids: CASSYRGREEQYF. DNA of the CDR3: TGTGCCAGCAGTTATAGGGGGCGGGAGGAGCAGTACTTC.

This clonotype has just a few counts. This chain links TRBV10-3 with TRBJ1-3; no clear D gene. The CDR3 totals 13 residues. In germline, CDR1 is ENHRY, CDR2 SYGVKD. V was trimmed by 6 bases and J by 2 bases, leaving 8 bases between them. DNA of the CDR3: TGTGCCATCAGGGCGACAACTGGAAACACCATATATTTT. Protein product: CAIRATTGNTIYF.

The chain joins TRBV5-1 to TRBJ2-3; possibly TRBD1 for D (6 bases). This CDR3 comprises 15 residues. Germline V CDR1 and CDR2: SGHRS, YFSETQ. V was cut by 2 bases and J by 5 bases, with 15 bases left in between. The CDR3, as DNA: TGCGCCAGCAGCTTCCGCAGGGGACCTGTAGATACGCAGTATTTT. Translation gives CASSFRRGPVDTQYF.

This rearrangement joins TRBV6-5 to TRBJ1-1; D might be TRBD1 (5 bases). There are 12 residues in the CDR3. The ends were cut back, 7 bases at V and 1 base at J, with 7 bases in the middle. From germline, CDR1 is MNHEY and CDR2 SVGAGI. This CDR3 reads CASIQGNTEAFF. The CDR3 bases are TGTGCCAGCATTCAGGGGAACACTGAAGCTTTCTTT.

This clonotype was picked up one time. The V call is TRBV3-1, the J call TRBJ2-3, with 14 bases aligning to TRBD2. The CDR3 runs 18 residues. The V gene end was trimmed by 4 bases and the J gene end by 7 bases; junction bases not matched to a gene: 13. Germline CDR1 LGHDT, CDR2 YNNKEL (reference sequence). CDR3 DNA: TGTGCCAGCAGCCGAGACCTGACTAGCGGGGGGGTACCAAATACGCAGTATTTT. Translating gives CASSRDLTSGGVPNTQYF.

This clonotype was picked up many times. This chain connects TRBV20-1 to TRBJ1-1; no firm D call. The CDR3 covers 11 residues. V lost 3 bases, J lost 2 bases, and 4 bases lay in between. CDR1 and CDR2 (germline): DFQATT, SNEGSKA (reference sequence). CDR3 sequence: CSARSNTEAFF. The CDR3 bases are TGCAGTGCTAGGTCTAACACTGAAGCTTTCTTT.

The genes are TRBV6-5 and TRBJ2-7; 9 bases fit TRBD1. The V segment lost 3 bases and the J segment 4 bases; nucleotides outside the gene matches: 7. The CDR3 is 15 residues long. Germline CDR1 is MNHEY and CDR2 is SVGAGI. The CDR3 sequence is CASSYLTGGGYEQYF. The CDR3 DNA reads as TGTGCCAGCAGTTATTTGACAGGGGGGGGATACGAGCAGTACTTC.

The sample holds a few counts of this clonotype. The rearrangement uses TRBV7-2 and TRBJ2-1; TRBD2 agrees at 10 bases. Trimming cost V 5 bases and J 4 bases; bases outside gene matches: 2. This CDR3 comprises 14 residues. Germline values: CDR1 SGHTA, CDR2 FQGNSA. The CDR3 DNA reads TGTGCCAGCAGCCCGGGACTAGCGTACAATGAGCAGTTCTTC. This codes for CASSPGLAYNEQFF.

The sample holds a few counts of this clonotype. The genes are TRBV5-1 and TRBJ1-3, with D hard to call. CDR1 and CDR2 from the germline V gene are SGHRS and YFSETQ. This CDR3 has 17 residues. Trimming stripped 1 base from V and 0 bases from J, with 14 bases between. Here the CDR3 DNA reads TGCGCCAGCAGCTTGTCACCCCTCGGTGTCTCTGGAAACACCATATATTTT. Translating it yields CASSLSPLGVSGNTIYF.

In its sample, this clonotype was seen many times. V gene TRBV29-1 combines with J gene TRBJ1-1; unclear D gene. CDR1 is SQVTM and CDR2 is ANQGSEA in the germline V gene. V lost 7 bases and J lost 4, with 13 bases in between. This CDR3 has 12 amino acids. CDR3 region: CSALHGSTEAFF. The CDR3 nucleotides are TGCAGCGCCCTTCATGGGAGCACTGAAGCTTTCTTT.